This TCR beta chain was sequenced in a study of immune reconstitution after stem cell transplant in scleroderma. The CDR3 extends over 14 amino acids. From germline, CDR1 is SQVTM and CDR2 ANQGSEA. V lost 0 bases and J 8 bases, leaving 13 bases between the germline ends. TCRdb re-called the RT-PCR reads through MiXCR, storing one row per CDR3 protein. Of about 1,900 distinct CDR3 sequences in the sample, roughly 13% are singletons; the top ten hold around 60%. By its share, this clonotype is medium-sized (0.01 to 0.1%). V gene TRBV29-1 combines with J gene TRBJ2-2, with D perhaps matching TRBD1 (5 bases). This specimen was taken before or after autologous hematopoietic stem cell transplantation (not recorded which). The sequence derives from a female donor with systemic sclerosis. The CDR3 bases are TGCAGCGTTGAAGATGGCATGGGGCCGGGGGAGCTGTTTTTT. Encoded protein: CSVEDGMGPGELFF.